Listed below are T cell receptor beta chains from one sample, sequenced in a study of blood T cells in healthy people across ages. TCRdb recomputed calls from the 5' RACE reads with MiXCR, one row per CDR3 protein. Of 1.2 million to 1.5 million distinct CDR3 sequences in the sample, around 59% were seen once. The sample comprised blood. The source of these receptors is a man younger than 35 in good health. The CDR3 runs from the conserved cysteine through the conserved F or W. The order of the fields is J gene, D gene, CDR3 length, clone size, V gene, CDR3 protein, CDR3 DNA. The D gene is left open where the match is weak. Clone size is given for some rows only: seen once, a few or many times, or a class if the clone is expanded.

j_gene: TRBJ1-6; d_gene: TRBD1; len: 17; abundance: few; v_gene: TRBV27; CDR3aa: CASSHQDRGFKNSPLHF; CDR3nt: TGTGCCAGCAGCCACCAGGACAGGGGTTTTAAGAATTCACCCCTCCACTTT
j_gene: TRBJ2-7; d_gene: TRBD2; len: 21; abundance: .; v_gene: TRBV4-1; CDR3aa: CASSQEKRRLAGGPTSYEQYF; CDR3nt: TGCGCCAGCAGCCAAGAGAAACGGAGACTAGCGGGGGGCCCTACTTCCTACGAGCAGTACTTC
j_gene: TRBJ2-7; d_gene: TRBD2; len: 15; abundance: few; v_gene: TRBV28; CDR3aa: CASSLTGGSNNEQYF; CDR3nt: TGTGCCAGCAGTTTGACGGGAGGCAGTAACAATGAGCAGTACTTC
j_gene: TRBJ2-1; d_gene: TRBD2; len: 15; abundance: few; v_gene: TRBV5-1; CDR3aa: CASYKLATSYNEQFF; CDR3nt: TGCGCCAGCTATAAACTAGCGACATCCTACAATGAGCAGTTCTTC
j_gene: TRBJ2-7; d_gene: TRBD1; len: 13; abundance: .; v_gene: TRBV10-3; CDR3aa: CAISEPGQDEQYF; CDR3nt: TGTGCCATCAGTGAGCCGGGACAGGACGAGCAGTACTTC
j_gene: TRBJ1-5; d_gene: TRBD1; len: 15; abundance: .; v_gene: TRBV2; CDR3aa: CASSRDRGGNQPQHF; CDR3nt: TGTGCCAGCAGCAGGGACAGGGGAGGCAATCAGCCCCAGCATTTT
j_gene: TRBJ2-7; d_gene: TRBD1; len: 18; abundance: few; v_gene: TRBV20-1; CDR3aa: CSARTGQGSRDLPYEQYF; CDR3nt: TGCAGTGCTAGAACGGGACAGGGTAGCAGAGACCTACCTTACGAGCAGTACTTC
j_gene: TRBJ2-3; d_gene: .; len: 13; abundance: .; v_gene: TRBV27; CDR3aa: CASSFFATDTQYF; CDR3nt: TGTGCCAGCAGTTTTTTCGCCACAGATACGCAGTATTTT
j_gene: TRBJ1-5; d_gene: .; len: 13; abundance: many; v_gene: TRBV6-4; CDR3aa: CASSEGSNQPQHF; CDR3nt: TGTGCCAGCAGTGAGGGGAGCAATCAGCCCCAGCATTTT
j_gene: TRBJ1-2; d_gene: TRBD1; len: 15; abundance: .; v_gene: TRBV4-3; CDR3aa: CASSQGQGMSYGYTF; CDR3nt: TGCGCCAGCAGCCAAGGACAGGGTATGAGCTATGGCTACACCTTC
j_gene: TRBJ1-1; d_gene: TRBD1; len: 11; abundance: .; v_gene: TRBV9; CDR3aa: CASRTGPEAFF; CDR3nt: TGTGCCAGCAGGACAGGGCCTGAAGCTTTCTTT
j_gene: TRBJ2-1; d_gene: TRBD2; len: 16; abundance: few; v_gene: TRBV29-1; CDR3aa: CSVVLSSGSKGNEQFF; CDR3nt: TGCAGCGTTGTTTTGTCTAGCGGGTCAAAGGGCAATGAGCAGTTCTTC
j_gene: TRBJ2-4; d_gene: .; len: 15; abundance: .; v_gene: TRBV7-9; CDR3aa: CASSFMVAGNDIQYF; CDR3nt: TGTGCCAGCAGCTTTATGGTGGCAGGGAATGACATTCAGTACTTC
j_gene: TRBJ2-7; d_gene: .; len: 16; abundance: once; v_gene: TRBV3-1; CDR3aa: CASSQVVAAISYEQYF; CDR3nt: TGTGCCAGCAGCCAAGTTGTAGCGGCAATCTCCTACGAGCAGTACTTC
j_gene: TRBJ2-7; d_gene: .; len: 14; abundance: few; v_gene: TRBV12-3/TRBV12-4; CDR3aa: CASSTSPLSYEQYF; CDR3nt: TGTGCCAGCTCAACTAGCCCCCTCTCCTACGAGCAGTACTTC
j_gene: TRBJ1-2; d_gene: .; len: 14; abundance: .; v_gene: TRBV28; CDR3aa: CASSPRGQPYGYTF; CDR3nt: TGTGCCAGCAGCCCTCGTGGGCAGCCCTATGGCTACACCTTC
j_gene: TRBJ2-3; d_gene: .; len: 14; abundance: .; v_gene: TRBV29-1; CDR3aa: CSVDDLGATDTQYF; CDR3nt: TGCAGCGTTGACGATCTGGGGGCCACAGATACGCAGTATTTT
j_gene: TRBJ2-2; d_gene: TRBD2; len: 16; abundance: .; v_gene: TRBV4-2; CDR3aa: CASSQGTSGNTGELFF; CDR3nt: TGTGCCAGCAGCCAAGGGACTAGCGGGAACACCGGGGAGCTGTTTTTT
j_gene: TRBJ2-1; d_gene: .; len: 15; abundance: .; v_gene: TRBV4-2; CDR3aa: CASSQSRDLNNEQFF; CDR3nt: TGTGCCAGCAGCCAAAGCCGGGACCTCAACAATGAGCAGTTCTTC
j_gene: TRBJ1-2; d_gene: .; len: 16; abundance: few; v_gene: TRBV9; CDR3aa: CASSVASMTANYGYTF; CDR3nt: TGTGCCAGCAGCGTAGCCTCCATGACAGCTAACTATGGCTACACCTTC
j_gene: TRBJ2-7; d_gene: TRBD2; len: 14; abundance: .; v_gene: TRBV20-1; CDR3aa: CSARKTSDTWEQYF; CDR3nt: TGCAGTGCTAGAAAGACTAGCGACACGTGGGAGCAGTACTTC
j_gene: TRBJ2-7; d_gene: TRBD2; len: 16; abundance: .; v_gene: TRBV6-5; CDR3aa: CASSTRGTSGSYEQYF; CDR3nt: TGTGCCAGCAGTACCCGGGGGACTAGCGGCTCCTACGAGCAGTACTTC
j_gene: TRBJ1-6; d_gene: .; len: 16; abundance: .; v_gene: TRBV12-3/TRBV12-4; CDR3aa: CASSRPKGQGGSPLHF; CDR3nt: TGTGCCAGCAGTCGACCGAAGGGACAAGGGGGTTCACCCCTCCACTTT
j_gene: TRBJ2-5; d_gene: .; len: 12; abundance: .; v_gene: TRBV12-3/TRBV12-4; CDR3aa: CASRDNSGEQYF; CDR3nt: TGTGCCAGCAGGGATAATTCGGGGGAGCAGTACTTC
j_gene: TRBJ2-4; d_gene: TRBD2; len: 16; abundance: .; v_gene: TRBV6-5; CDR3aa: CASSLSSGLAKNIQYF; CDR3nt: TGTGCCAGCAGTTTATCTAGCGGACTAGCCAAAAACATTCAGTACTTC
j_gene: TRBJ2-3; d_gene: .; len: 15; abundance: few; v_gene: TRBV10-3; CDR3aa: CAISESVGSTDTQYF; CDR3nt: TGTGCCATCAGTGAGTCCGTGGGATCCACAGATACGCAGTATTTT
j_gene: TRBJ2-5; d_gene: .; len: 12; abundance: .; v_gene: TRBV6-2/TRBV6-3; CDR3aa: CASSYTQYEQYF; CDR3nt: TGTGCCAGCAGTTACACTCAGTATGAGCAGTACTTC
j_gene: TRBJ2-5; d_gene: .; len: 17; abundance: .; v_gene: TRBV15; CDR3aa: CATSVQTGTLSFGEQYF; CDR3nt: TGTGCCACCAGCGTGCAAACCGGGACCCTAAGTTTCGGGGAGCAGTACTTC
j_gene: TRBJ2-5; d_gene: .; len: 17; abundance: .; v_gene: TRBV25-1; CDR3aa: CASSNPASIPVRETQYF; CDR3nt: TGTGCCAGTAGTAATCCGGCCTCGATTCCCGTGCGGGAGACCCAGTACTTC
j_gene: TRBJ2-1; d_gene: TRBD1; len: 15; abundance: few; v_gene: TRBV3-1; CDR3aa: CASSQRGTGENEQFF; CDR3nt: TGTGCCAGCAGCCAACGGGGAACAGGGGAGAATGAGCAGTTCTTC
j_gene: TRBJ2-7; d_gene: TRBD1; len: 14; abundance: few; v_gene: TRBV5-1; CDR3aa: CASSPGQGSDEQYF; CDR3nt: TGCGCCAGCAGCCCGGGACAGGGAAGTGACGAGCAGTACTTC
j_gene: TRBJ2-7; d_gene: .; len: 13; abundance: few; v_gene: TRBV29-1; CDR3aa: CSVRVSGSYEQYF; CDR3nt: TGCAGCGTTCGGGTGTCCGGCTCCTACGAGCAGTACTTC
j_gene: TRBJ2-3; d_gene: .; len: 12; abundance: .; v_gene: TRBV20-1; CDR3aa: CSARDSCDTQYF; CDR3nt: TGCAGTGCTAGAGATTCTTGTGATACGCAGTATTTT
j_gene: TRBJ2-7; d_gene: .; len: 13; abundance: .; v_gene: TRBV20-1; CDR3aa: CSAPGGLAYEQYF; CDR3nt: TGCAGTGCCCCAGGGGGGCTAGCCTACGAGCAGTACTTC
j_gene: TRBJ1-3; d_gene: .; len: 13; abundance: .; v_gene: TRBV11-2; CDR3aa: CASSLVIQNTIYF; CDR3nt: TGTGCCAGCAGCTTAGTAATCCAAAACACCATATATTTT
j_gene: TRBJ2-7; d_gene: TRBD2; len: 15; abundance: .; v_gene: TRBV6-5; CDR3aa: CASSDPGGSLYEQYF; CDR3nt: TGTGCCAGCAGTGATCCGGGAGGCTCCCTATACGAGCAGTACTTC
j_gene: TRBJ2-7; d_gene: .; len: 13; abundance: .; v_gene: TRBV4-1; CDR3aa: CASSQDWGREQYF; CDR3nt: TGCGCCAGCAGCCAAGATTGGGGGCGCGAGCAGTACTTC
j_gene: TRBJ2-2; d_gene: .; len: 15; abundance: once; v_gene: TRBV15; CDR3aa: CATSRDTPGTGELFF; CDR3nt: TGTGCCACCAGCAGAGATACTCCGGGCACCGGGGAGCTGTTTTTT
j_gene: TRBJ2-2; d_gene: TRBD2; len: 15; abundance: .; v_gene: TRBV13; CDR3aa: CASTYRSSGTGELFF; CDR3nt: TGTGCCAGCACCTACCGATCTAGCGGAACCGGGGAGCTGTTTTTT
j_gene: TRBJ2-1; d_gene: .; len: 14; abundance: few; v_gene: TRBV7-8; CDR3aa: CASSRYETPNEQFF; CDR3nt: TGTGCCAGCAGCCGGTACGAGACACCCAATGAGCAGTTCTTC
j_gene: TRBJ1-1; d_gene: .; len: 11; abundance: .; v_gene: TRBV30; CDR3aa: CAWTRPTEAFF; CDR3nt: TGTGCCTGGACGAGACCCACTGAAGCTTTCTTT
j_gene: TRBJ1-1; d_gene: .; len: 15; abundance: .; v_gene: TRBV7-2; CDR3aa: CASSLNRAGITEAFF; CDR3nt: TGTGCCAGCAGCTTGAACAGGGCAGGGATCACTGAAGCTTTCTTT
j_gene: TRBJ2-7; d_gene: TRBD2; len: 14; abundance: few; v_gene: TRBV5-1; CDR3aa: CASSTGTSHYEQYF; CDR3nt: TGCGCCAGCAGCACCGGGACTAGTCATTACGAGCAGTACTTC
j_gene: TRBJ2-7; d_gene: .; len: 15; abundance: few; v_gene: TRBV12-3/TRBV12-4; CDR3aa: CASSPSALTFYEQYF; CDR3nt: TGTGCCAGCAGTCCCTCGGCCCTGACATTCTACGAGCAGTACTTC
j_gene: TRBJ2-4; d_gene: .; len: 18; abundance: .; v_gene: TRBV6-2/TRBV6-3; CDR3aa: CASSPMGPGHLAKNIQYF; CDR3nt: TGTGCCAGCAGCCCTATGGGTCCGGGACACTTAGCCAAAAACATTCAGTACTTC
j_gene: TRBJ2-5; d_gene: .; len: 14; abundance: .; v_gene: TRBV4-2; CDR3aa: CASSVIRAQETQYF; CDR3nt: TGTGCCAGCAGCGTGATAAGGGCACAAGAGACCCAGTACTTC
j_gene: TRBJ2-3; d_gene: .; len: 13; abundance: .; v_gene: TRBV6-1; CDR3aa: CASSEFLTDTQYF; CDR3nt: TGTGCCAGCAGTGAATTTCTCACAGATACGCAGTATTTT
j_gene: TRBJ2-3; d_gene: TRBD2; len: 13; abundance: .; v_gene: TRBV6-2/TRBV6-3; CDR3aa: CASSYAGDDTQYF; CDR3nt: TGTGCCAGCAGTTACGCGGGAGATGATACGCAGTATTTT
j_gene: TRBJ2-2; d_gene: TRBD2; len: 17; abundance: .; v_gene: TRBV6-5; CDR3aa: CASSFATSGGNTGELFF; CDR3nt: TGTGCCAGCAGTTTCGCGACTAGCGGGGGGAACACCGGGGAGCTGTTTTTT
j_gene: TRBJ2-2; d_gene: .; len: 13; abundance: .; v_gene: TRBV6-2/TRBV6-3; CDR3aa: CASSYVPTGELFF; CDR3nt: TGTGCCAGCAGCTACGTACCCACCGGGGAGCTGTTTTTT
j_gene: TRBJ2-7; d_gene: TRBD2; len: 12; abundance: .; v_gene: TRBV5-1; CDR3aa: CASSAGEDEQYF; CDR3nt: TGCGCCAGCAGCGCGGGGGAGGATGAGCAGTACTTC
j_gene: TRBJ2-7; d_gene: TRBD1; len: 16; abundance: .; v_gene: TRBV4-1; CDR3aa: CASSQGAGGISYEQYF; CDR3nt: TGCGCCAGCAGCCAAGGGGCAGGGGGCATATCCTACGAGCAGTACTTC
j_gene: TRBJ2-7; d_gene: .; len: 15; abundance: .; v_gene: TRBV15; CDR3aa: CATSRDRAQIYEQYF; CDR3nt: TGTGCCACCAGCAGAGATAGGGCACAGATCTACGAGCAGTACTTC
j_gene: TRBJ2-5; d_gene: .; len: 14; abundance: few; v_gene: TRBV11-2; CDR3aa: CASSQRQEQETQYF; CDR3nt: TGTGCCAGCAGCCAGAGACAGGAGCAAGAGACCCAGTACTTC
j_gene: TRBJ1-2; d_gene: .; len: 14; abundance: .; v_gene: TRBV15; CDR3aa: CATSGLRGGYGYTF; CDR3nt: TGTGCCACCAGCGGGCTGCGGGGGGGCTATGGCTACACCTTC